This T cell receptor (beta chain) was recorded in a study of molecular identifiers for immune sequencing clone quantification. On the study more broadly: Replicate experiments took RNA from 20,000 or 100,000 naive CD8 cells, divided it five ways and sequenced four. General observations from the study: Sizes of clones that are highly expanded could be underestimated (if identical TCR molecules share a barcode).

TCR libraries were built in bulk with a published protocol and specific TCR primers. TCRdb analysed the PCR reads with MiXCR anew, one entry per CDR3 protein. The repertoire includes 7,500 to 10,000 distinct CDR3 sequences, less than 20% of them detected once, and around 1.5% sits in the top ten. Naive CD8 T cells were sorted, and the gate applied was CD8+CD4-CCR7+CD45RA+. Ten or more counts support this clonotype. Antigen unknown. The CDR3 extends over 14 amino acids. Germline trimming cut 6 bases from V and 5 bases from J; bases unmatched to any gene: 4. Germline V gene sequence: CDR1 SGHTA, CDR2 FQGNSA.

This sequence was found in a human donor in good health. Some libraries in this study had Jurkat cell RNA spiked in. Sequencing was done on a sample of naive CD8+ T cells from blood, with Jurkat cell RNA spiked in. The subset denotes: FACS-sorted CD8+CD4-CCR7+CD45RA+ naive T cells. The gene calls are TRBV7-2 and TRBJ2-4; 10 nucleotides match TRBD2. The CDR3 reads CASRSTSGENIQYF. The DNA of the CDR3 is TGTGCCAGCAGATCTACTAGCGGGGAAAACATTCAGTACTTC.